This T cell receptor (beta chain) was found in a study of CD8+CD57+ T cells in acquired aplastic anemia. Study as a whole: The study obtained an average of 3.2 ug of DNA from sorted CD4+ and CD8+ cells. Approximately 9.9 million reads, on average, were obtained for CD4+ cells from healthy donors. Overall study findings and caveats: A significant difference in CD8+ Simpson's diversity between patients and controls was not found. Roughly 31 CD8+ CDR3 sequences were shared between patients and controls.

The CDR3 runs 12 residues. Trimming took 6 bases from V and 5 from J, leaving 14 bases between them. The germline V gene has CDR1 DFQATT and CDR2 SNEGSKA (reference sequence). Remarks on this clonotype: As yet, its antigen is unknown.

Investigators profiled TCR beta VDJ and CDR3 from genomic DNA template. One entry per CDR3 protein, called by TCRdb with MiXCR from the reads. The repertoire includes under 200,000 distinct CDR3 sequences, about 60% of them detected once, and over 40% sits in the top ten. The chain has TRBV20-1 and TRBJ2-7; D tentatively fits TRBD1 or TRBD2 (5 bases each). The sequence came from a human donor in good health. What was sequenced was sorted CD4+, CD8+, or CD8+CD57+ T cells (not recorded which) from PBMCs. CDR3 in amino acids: CSAGQGRHEQYF. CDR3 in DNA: TGCAGTGCCGGGCAGGGACGGCACGAGCAGTACTTC.